This paragraph covers one T cell receptor beta chain sequence. Its binding antigen is unknown. Qualities for individual bases were not recorded, and no much larger clone is one base off. This entry comes from a study of identifying expanded T cells in peripheral blood (dated by TCRdb to the late 2010s). As for the study more broadly: Technical replicates were generated by sequencing separate aliquots of the same genomic DNA pool, with four replicates compared pairwise.

The study at large found these results: Variance in clone template counts between approximately two-week samples significantly increased with total template count across all healthy donors. Across all healthy-donor time intervals, the beta-binomial model significantly lowered both the number of clones called differentially abundant and the false-positive rate. The authors expected that over much longer intervals, such as months to years, biological variance in healthy repertoires might increase even further. Between technical replicates the binomial model flagged about 1.2 differentially abundant clones, whereas over roughly 2 weeks the binomial model flagged about 15 and over approximately 4 weeks 19 to 20.

Trimming leaves V shorter by 5 bases and J shorter by 2 bases, with the junction holding 13 bases beyond the gene matches. There are 17 amino acids in the CDR3, from cysteine to phenylalanine inclusive. Only the CDR3 portion is preserved as DNA: 51 bases, with reading frame beginning at the first base. CDR1 and CDR2 (SGHRS, YFSETQ) derive from the germline V gene. TCRbeta CDR3 regions were profiled with the immunoSEQ Assay using bias-controlled multiplex PCR amplification of genomic DNA. In the original analysis: To quantify the absolute abundance of each unique TCRbeta CDR3 region, the sequences were collapsed and filtered. Differential abundance was tested with a binomial (Fisher-equivalent) model and with a beta-binomial model adding time-dependent variance fitted from healthy donors. Clones with fewer than 5 combined templates were removed, and differential abundance was called for clones with a Benjamini-Hochberg FDR below 0.01. In the beta-binomial model, variance was expressed as a function of the total template count across the two samples, in the form v = (b*log(k)+a)^2. TCRdb limited this immuneACCESS table to in-frame rearrangements with V and J called. A share of clones is missing; checked studies link under half to unresolved V genes, and the rest is unexplained. V, J and clone size are those of that table, while D and trimming were read from the DNA. The sample records 50,000 to 75,000 clones, about 83% of which are singletons. The leading ten clones occupy roughly 15% of the sample.

No immune events such as infections were documented for the healthy donors during the collection period. Time-dependent variance in a beta-binomial model of T-cell clone differential abundance was calibrated using healthy-donor blood repertoires as a training cohort. The training cohort comprised roughly 10 healthy donors, 3 female and 7 male. The donors were between roughly 29 and 64 years old, with an average age of around 42 years. Whole blood from each healthy donor was obtained from a commercial supplier and was collected at three time points around 13 days apart. For immunosequencing, genomic DNA was extracted from unsorted whole blood.

The sequence joins TRBV5-1 to TRBJ2-3; TRBD2 lines up with 8 middle nucleotides. The source material was blood. The TCR originated in a person between 18 and 75 years old in good health. The nucleotide sequence reads TGCGCCAGCAGTAGAGGTAGCGGGGAGAGAAACACAGATACGCAGTATTTT. Protein translation: CASSRGSGERNTDTQYF. Here the CDR3 is joined to the reference TRBV5-1 and TRBJ2-3 genes, and the full variable domain is: KAGVTQTPRYLIKTRGQQVTLSCSPISGHRSVSWYQQTPGQGLQFLFEYFSETQRNKGNFPGRFSGRQFSNSRSEMNVSTLELGDSALYLCASSRGSGERNTDTQYFGPGTRLTVL.